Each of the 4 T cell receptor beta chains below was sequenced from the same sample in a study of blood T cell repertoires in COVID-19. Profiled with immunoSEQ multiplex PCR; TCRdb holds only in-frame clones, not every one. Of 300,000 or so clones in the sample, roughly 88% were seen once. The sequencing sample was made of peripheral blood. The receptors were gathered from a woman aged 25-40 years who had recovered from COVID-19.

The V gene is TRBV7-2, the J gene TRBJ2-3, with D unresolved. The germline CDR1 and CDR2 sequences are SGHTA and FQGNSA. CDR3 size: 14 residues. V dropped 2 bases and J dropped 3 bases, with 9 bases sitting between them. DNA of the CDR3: TGTGCCAGCAGCTTAAGGCCCGGGACAGATACGCAGTATTTT. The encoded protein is CASSLRPGTDTQYF.

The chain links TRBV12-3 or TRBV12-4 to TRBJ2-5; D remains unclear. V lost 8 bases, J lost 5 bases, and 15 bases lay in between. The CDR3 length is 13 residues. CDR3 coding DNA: TGTGCCAGCGCCACATCCCCCCTGGAGACCCAGTACTTC. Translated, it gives CASATSPLETQYF.

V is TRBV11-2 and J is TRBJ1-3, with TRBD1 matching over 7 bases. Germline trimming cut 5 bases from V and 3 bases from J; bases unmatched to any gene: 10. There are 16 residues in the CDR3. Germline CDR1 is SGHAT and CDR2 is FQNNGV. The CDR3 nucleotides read TGTGCCAGCAGCCTCGGGACAGCTAATCGTGGAAACACCATATATTTT. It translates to CASSLGTANRGNTIYF.

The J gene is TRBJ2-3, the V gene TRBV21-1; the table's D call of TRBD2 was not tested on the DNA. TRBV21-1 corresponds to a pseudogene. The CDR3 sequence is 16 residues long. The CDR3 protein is CASSKGASGGADTQYF. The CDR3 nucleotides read TGTGCCAGCAGCAAAGGGGCTAGCGGGGGGGCCGATACGCAGTATTTT.